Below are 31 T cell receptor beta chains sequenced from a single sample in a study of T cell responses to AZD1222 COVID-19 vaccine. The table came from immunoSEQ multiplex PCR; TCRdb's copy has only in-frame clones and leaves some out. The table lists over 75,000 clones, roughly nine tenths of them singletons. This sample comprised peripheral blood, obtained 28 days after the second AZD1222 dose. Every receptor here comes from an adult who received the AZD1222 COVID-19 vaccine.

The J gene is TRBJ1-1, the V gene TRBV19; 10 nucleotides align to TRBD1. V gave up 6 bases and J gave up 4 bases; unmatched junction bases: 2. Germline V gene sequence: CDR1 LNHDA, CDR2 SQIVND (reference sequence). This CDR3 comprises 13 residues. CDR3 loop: CASRGQGTTEAFF. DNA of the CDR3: TGTGCCAGTAGGGGACAGGGGACCACTGAAGCTTTCTTT.

CDR3 bases: TGTGCCAGTAGCCGTCGGGATCAGCCCCAGCATTTT. This codes for CASSRRDQPQHF. The chain links TRBV19 to TRBJ1-5; no clear D gene. V lost 6 bases and J 5 bases, leaving 8 bases between the germline ends. The V gene's germline CDR1 is LNHDA and CDR2 SQIVND (reference sequence). This CDR3 is built from 12 residues.

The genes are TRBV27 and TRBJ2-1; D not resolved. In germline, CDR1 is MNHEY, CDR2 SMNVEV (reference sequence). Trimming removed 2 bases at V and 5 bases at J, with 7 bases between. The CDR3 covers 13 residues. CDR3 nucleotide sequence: TGTGCCAGCAGTTTAAGGTGGGACAATGAGCAGTTCTTC. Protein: CASSLRWDNEQFF.

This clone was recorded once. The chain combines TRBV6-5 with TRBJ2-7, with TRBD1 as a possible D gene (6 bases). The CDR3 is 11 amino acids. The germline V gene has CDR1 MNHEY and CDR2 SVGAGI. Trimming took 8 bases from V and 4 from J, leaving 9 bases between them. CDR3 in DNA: TGTGCCAGCGGCACAGGGTACGAGCAGTACTTC. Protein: CASGTGYEQYF.

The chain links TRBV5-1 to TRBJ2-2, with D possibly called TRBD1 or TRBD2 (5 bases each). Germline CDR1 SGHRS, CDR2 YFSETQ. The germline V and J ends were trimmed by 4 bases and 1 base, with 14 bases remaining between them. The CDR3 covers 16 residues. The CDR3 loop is CASSTPGTGNTGELFF. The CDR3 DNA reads TGCGCCAGCAGCACCCCCGGGACGGGGAACACCGGGGAGCTGTTTTTT.

CDR3 loop: CASSYEATSVYGYTF. Written as DNA, the CDR3 is TGTGCCAGCAGTTATGAGGCAACTTCGGTCTATGGCTACACCTTC. The chain carries TRBV6-2 or TRBV6-3 and TRBJ1-2; D is unresolved. The length of the CDR3 is 15 residues. V was cut by 3 bases and J by 4 bases, with 15 bases left in between. The germline gives CDR1 MNHEY, CDR2 SVGEGT.

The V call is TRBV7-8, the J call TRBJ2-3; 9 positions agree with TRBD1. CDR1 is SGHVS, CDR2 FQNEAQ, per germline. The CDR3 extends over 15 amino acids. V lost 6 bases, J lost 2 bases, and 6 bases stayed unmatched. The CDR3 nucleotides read TGTGCCAGCAGTACCGGGACAGGGCTCACAGATACGCAGTATTTT. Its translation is CASSTGTGLTDTQYF.

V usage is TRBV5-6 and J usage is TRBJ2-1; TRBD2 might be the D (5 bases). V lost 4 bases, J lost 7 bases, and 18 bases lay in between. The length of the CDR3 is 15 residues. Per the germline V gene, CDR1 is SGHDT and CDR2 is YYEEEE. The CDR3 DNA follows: TGTGCCAGCAGCCATGGCCCTATTGGAGGAAATGAGCAGTTCTTC. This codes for CASSHGPIGGNEQFF.

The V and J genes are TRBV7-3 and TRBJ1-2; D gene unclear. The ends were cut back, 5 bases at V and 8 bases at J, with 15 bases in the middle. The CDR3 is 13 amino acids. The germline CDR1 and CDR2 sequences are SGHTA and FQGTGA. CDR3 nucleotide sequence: TGTGCCAGCAGCCTAGACTACGGAGGAGGCTACACCTTC. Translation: CASSLDYGGGYTF.

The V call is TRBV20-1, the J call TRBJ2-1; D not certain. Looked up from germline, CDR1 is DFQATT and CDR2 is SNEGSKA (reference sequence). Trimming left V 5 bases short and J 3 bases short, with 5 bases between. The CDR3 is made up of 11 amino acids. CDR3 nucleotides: TGCAGTGCTTTGGACTACAATGAGCAGTTCTTC. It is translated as CSALDYNEQFF.

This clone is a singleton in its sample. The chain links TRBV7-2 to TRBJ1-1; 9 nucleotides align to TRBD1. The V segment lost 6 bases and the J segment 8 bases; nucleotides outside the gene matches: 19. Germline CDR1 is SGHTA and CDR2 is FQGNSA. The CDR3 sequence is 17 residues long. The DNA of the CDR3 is TGTGCCAGCAGTCCCTCAACAGGGGGCATCGGAGGACGGGAAGCTTTCTTT. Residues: CASSPSTGGIGGREAFF.

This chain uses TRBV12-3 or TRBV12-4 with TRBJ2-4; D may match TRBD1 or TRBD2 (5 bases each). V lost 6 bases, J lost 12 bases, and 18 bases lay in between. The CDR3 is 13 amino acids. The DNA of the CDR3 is TGTGCCAGCAGCTCTGGGACCCACCCTACTCAGTACTTC. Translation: CASSSGTHPTQYF.

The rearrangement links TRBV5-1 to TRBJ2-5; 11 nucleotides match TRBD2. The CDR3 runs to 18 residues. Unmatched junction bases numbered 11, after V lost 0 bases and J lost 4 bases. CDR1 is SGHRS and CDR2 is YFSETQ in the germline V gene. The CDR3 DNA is TGCGCCAGCAGCTTGGAACTAGCGGGAGATTTTTTCGGAGAGACCCAGTACTTC. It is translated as CASSLELAGDFFGETQYF.

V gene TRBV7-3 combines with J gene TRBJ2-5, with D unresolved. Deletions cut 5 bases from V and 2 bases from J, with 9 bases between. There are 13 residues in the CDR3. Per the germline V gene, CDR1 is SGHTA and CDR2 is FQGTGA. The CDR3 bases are TGTGCCAGCAGCCGAGGATTACAAGAGACCCAGTACTTC. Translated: CASSRGLQETQYF. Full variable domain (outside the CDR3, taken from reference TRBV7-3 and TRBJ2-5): GAGVSQTPSNKVTEKGKYVELRCDPISGHTALYWYRQSLGQGPEFLIYFQGTGAADDSGLPNDRFFAVRPEGSVSTLKIQRTERGDSAVYLCASSRGLQETQYFGPGTRLLVL.

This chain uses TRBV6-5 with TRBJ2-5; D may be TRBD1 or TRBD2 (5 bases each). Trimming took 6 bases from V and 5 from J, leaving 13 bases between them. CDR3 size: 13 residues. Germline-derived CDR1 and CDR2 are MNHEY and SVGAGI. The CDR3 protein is CASRQRGQETQYF. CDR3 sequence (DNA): TGTGCCAGCAGACAGAGGGGCCAGGAGACCCAGTACTTC.

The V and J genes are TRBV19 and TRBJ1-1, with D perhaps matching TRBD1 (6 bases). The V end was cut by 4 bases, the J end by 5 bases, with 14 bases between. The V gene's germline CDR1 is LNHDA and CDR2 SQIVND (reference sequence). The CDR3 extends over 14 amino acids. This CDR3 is CASSTGAGVTEAFF. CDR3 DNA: TGTGCCAGTAGTACAGGGGCTGGGGTTACTGAAGCTTTCTTT. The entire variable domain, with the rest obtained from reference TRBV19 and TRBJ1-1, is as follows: DGGITQSPKYLFRKEGQNVTLSCEQNLNHDAMYWYRQDPGQGLRLIYYSQIVNDFQKGDIAEGYSVSREKKESFPLTVTSAQKNPTAFYLCASSTGAGVTEAFFGQGTRLTVV.

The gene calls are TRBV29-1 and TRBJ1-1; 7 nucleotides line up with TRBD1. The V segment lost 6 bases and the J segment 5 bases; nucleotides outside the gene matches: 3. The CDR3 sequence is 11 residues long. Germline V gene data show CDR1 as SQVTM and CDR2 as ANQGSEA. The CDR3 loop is CSVRQGTEAFF. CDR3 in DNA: TGCAGCGTCCGACAGGGAACTGAAGCTTTCTTT.

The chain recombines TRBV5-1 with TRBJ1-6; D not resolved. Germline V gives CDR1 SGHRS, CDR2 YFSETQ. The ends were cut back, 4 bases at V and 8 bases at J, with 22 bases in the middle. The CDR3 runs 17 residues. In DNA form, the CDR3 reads TGCGCCAGCAGCCAGAACCAGGTGGGGTACATCCATTCACCCCTCCACTTT. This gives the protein CASSQNQVGYIHSPLHF.

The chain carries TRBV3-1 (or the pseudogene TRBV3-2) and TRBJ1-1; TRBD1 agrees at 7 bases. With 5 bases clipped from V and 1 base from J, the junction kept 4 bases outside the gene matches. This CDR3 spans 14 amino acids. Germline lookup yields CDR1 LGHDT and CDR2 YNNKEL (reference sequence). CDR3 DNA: TGTGCCAGCAGCTTGTGGACAGGGAACACTGAAGCTTTCTTT. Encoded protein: CASSLWTGNTEAFF.

CDR3 region: CASSIGGNTIYF. The CDR3 DNA is TGTGCCAGTAGTATAGGAGGAAACACCATATATTTT. The chain links TRBV19 to TRBJ1-3; D is unclear. The ends were cut back, 1 base at V and 4 bases at J, with 2 bases in the middle. CDR3 size: 12 residues. The germline CDR1 and CDR2 sequences are LNHDA and SQIVND (reference sequence).

CDR3 DNA: TGTGCCACCAGCTTGGGAAGCCTGGGGGACTACAATGAGCAGTTCTTC. It translates to CATSLGSLGDYNEQFF. This chain uses TRBV15 with TRBJ2-1, with D perhaps given as TRBD1 or TRBD2 (5 bases each). The CDR3 consists of 16 residues. Between the trimmed V and J ends, which lost 5 bases and 3 bases, there was a span of 17 bases. CDR1 and CDR2 from the germline V gene are LNHNV and YYDKDF (reference sequence).

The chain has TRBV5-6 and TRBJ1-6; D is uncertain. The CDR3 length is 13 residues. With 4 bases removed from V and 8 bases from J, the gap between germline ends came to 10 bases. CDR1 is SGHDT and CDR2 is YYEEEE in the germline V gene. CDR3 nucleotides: TGTGCCAGCAGCGCCCCGGGGTATTCACCCCTCCACTTT. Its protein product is CASSAPGYSPLHF.

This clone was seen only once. The CDR3: CASSASVTTGELFF. CDR3 in DNA: TGTGCCAGCAGTGCCTCCGTTACCACCGGGGAGCTGTTTTTT. The chain uses TRBV6-4 and TRBJ2-2; D is unclear. The germline CDR1 and CDR2 sequences are MRHNA and SNTAGT. This CDR3 spans 14 amino acids. V was pared by 4 bases and J by 4 bases, with 10 bases between.

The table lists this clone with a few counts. The CDR3 DNA reads as TGTGCCAGCAGTGAGTCACTCAACAATCAGCCCCAGCATTTT. Its protein is CASSESLNNQPQHF. This chain connects TRBV2 to TRBJ1-5; D not certain. This CDR3 has 14 amino acids. Germline lookup yields CDR1 SNHLY and CDR2 FYNNEI. The germline V and J ends were trimmed by 3 bases and 3 bases, with 9 bases remaining between them. Using reference TRBV2 and TRBJ1-5 for the parts outside the CDR3, the full variable domain is EPEVTQTPSHQVTQMGQEVILRCVPISNHLYFYWYRQILGQKVEFLVSFYNNEISEKSEIFDDQFSVERPDGSNFTLKIRSTKLEDSAMYFCASSESLNNQPQHFGDGTRLSIL.

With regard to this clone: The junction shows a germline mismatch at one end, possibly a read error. Here the CDR3 DNA reads TGTGCCAGTAGCGAATCAGCAGGGGTGGGTCAGCCCCAGCATTTT. This translates into CASSESAGVGQPQHF. J is TRBJ1-5 and V is TRBV9, with D maybe TRBD1 (6 bases). CDR1 and CDR2 (germline): SGDLS, YYNGEE. This CDR3 has 15 amino acids.

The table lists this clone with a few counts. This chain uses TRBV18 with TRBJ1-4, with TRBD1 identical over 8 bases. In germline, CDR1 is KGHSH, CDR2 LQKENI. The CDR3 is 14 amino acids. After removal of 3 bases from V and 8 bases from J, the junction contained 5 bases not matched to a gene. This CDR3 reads CASSPTGVVEKLFF. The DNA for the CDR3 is TGTGCCAGCTCACCGACAGGGGTTGTCGAAAAACTGTTTTTT.

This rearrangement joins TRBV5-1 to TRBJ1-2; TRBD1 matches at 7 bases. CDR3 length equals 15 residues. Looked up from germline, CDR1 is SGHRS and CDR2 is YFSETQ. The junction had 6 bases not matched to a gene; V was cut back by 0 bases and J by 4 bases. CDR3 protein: CASSLGQGGGYGYTF. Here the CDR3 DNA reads TGCGCCAGCAGCTTGGGACAGGGAGGAGGCTATGGCTACACCTTC.

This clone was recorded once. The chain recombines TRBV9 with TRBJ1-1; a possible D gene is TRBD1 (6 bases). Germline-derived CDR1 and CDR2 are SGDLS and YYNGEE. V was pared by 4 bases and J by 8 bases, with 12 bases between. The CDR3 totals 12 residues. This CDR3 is CASSTRDKEAFF. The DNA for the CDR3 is TGTGCCAGCAGCACCCGGGACAAGGAAGCTTTCTTT.

The CDR3 loop reads CASSFRTGGGMTPLHF. The DNA of the CDR3 is TGTGCCAGCAGCTTCCGGACAGGGGGAGGAATGACACCCCTCCACTTT. The chain recombines TRBV7-8 with TRBJ1-6; 10 bases align to TRBD1. Germline CDR1 and CDR2: SGHVS and FQNEAQ. V lost 3 bases to trimming and J lost 11 bases; unmatched junction nucleotides: 10. The CDR3 runs 16 residues.

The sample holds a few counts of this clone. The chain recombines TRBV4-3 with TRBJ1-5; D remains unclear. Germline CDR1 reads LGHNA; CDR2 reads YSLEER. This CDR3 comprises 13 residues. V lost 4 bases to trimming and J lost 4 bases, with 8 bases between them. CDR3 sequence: CASSPRRNQPQHF. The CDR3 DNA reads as TGCGCCAGCAGCCCACGTAGGAATCAGCCCCAGCATTTT.

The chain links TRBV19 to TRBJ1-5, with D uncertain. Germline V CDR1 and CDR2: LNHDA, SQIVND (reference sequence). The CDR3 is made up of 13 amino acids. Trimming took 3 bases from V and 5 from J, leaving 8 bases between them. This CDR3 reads CASSIGVDQPQHF. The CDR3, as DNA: TGTGCCAGTAGTATTGGCGTCGATCAGCCCCAGCATTTT.